The rows below give T cell receptor beta chains drawn from one sample of a study of T cell changes during pregnancy in multiple sclerosis. The protocol was immunoSEQ multiplex PCR, while the TCRdb copy is restricted to in-frame clones and leaves out a portion. The sample contains roughly 90,000 clones, 91% of which appear only once. The sequencing used peripheral blood, collected in the first trimester of pregnancy. The receptor source for this set is a female donor in good health, enrolled as a control in a pregnancy study. CDR3s include the opening cysteine and the closing phenylalanine or tryptophan. A D gene is named only where the DNA matches it firmly. Clone size is given for some rows only: seen once, a few or many times, or a class if the clone is expanded.

V	J	size	D	CDR3	DNA
TRBV5-4	TRBJ2-5	-	TRBD1	CASSLLQGPQETQYF	TGTGCCAGCAGCTTGTTACAGGGGCCACAAGAGACCCAGTACTTC
TRBV29-1	TRBJ2-2	few	TRBD2	CSVDREGWTGELFF	TGCAGCGTTGACAGGGAGGGGTGGACCGGGGAGCTGTTTTTT
TRBV29-1	TRBJ1-1	-	-	CSVLYGEAFF	TGCAGCGTCCTTTATGGCGAAGCTTTCTTT
TRBV4-3	TRBJ2-6	-	-	CASSQNRDTSGANVLTF	TGCGCCAGCAGCCAAAACCGGGACACCTCTGGGGCCAACGTCCTGACTTTC
TRBV27	TRBJ1-6	-	TRBD1	CASSSGQGNSPLHF	TGTGCCAGCAGTTCGGGACAGGGAAATTCACCCCTCCACTTT
TRBV19	TRBJ2-2	few	TRBD2	CASRLAGQANTGELFF	TGTGCCAGTAGACTAGCGGGGCAAGCGAACACCGGGGAGCTGTTTTTT
TRBV25-1	TRBJ1-6	-	-	CASSEFIFEGINSPLHF	TGTGCCAGCAGTGAATTTATATTCGAGGGAATTAATTCACCCCTCCACTTT
TRBV10-3	TRBJ1-5	-	-	CAISERGGGQPQHF	TGTGCCATCAGTGAACGGGGGGGTGGTCAGCCCCAGCATTTT
TRBV4-2	TRBJ2-3	-	-	CASSQEGRPPDTQYF	TGTGCCAGCAGCCAAGAGGGCCGGCCCCCCGATACGCAGTATTTT
TRBV30	TRBJ2-7	-	-	CAWSYGPGEQYF	TGTGCCTGGAGTTACGGACCAGGGGAGCAGTACTTC
TRBV30	TRBJ2-7	once	TRBD1	CAWVGQGAYEQYF	TGTGCCTGGGTGGGACAGGGGGCGTACGAGCAGTACTTC
TRBV7-9	TRBJ2-2	-	TRBD2	CASSLKAGTRTNTGELFF	TGTGCCAGCAGCTTAAAAGCCGGGACTAGGACTAACACCGGGGAGCTGTTTTTT
TRBV18	TRBJ1-5	-	-	CASSTQNSNQPQHF	TGTGCCAGCTCAACCCAGAATAGCAATCAGCCCCAGCATTTT
TRBV6-6	TRBJ2-7	-	TRBD2	CAVGDLSGGYEQYF	TGTGCCGTGGGCGACCTCAGCGGGGGCTACGAGCAGTACTTC
TRBV2	TRBJ2-5	-	TRBD2	CASSVGLGETQYF	TGTGCCAGCAGTGTCGGACTAGGCGAGACCCAGTACTTC
TRBV9	TRBJ1-1	-	-	CASSEGGGTEAFF	TGTGCCAGCAGCGAGGGAGGGGGCACTGAAGCTTTCTTT
TRBV28	TRBJ2-5	-	TRBD2	CASSFGRASGGHGRSGETQYF	TGTGCCAGCAGCTTTGGCCGGGCTAGCGGGGGGCATGGTCGAAGTGGGGAGACCCAGTACTTC
TRBV15	TRBJ1-3	-	-	CATSRDLSSGNTIYF	TGTGCCACCAGCAGAGATCTGAGCTCTGGAAACACCATATATTTT
TRBV6-5	TRBJ2-7	-	TRBD1	CASSRTGNYEQYF	TGTGCCAGCAGTCGGACAGGGAACTACGAGCAGTACTTC
TRBV7-6	TRBJ1-2	-	-	CASSLEFQNGYTF	TGTGCCAGCAGCTTAGAATTCCAGAATGGCTACACCTTC
TRBV19	TRBJ1-2	-	-	CASTELGLQGRGYTF	TGTGCCAGTACCGAGTTGGGGTTACAGGGCCGGGGCTACACCTTC
TRBV7-7	TRBJ2-3	-	TRBD1	CASRGGVSTDTQYF	TGTGCTAGCAGAGGGGGCGTGAGCACAGATACGCAGTATTTT
TRBV30	TRBJ2-3	-	TRBD2	CACFETSGGTDTQYF	TGTGCCTGTTTCGAGACTAGCGGGGGCACAGATACGCAGTATTTT
TRBV5-1	TRBJ1-1	-	-	CASSLDRGTEAFF	TGCGCCAGCAGCTTGGATAGAGGCACTGAAGCTTTCTTT
TRBV6-4	TRBJ1-2	-	-	CASPGGRGYTF	TGTGCCAGCCCAGGAGGTCGTGGCTACACCTTC
TRBV11-1	TRBJ1-1	-	TRBD1	CASSLAGTVTAMNTEAFF	TGTGCCAGCAGCTTAGCCGGGACAGTTACGGCGATGAACACTGAAGCTTTCTTT
TRBV2	TRBJ2-5	-	TRBD2	CASSWTSGETQYF	TGTGCCAGCAGCTGGACTAGTGGAGAGACCCAGTACTTC
TRBV6-5	TRBJ2-1	-	TRBD2	CASSPTSGGYNEQFF	TGTGCCAGCAGTCCGACTAGCGGGGGATACAATGAGCAGTTCTTC
TRBV6-1	TRBJ1-2	-	-	CASSEGAEYGYTF	TGTGCCAGCAGTGAGGGGGCGGAGTATGGCTACACCTTC
TRBV21-1	TRBJ1-4	-	-	CASSKVEAYNEKLFF	TGTGCCAGCAGCAAAGTTGAGGCCTATAATGAAAAACTGTTTTTT
TRBV5-1	TRBJ1-5	-	-	CASSLEVWGGQPQHF	TGCGCCAGCAGCTTAGAGGTCTGGGGCGGACAGCCCCAGCATTTT
TRBV19	TRBJ1-1	-	TRBD1	CASRRQGARDTEAFF	TGTGCCAGTAGGCGCCAGGGGGCGCGGGACACTGAAGCTTTCTTT
TRBV25-1	TRBJ1-2	-	TRBD1	CASQQGHYGYTF	TGTGCCAGCCAACAGGGGCACTATGGCTACACCTTC
TRBV5-1	TRBJ2-3	-	TRBD2	CASSLEASGGAGDTQYF	TGCGCCAGCAGCTTGGAGGCTAGCGGGGGGGCCGGGGATACGCAGTATTTT
TRBV15	TRBJ1-1	once	-	CATSRDWRGSNTEAFF	TGTGCCACCAGCAGAGATTGGCGGGGTTCGAACACTGAAGCTTTCTTT
TRBV19	TRBJ1-2	-	TRBD1	CASSTRTGAYYGYTF	TGTGCCAGTAGTACCCGGACAGGGGCCTACTATGGCTACACCTTC
TRBV9	TRBJ1-2	once	-	CASSDQGYYGYTF	TGTGCCAGCAGCGACCAGGGATACTATGGCTACACCTTC
TRBV9	TRBJ1-1	-	-	CASTSKQGNTEAFF	TGTGCCAGCACCTCCAAACAGGGAAACACTGAAGCTTTCTTT
TRBV10-3	TRBJ2-1	-	-	CAIAVTPNYEQFF	TGTGCCATCGCTGTGACTCCCAACTATGAGCAGTTCTTC
TRBV11-2	TRBJ1-2	-	TRBD1	CASSLGGGRQGGYTF	TGTGCCAGCAGCTTAGGAGGGGGCAGGCAAGGTGGCTACACCTTC
TRBV25-1	TRBJ1-4	-	TRBD1	CASSEWTGGEKLFF	TGTGCCAGCAGTGAATGGACAGGCGGGGAAAAACTGTTTTTT
TRBV7-9	TRBJ1-2	-	TRBD1	CASSFTGGVHGYTF	TGTGCCAGCAGCTTTACAGGGGGCGTTCATGGCTACACCTTC